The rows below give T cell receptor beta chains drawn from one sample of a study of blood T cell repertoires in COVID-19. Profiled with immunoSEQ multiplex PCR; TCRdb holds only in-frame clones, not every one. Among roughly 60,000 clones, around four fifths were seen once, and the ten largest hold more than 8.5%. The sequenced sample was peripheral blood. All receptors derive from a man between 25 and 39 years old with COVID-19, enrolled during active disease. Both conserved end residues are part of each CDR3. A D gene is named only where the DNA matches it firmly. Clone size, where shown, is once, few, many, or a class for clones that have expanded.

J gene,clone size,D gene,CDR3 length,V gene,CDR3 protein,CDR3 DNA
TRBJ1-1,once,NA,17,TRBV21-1,CASSRTTGKWHRAEAFF,TGTGCCAGCAGCCGAACTACAGGGAAGTGGCATCGCGCTGAAGCTTTCTTT
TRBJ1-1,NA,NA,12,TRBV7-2,CASSLRWEGAFF,TGTGCCAGCAGCCTCAGGTGGGAGGGAGCTTTCTTT
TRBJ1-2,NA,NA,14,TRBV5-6,CASSVNTGFYGYTF,TGTGCCAGCAGCGTGAACACAGGGTTCTATGGCTACACCTTC
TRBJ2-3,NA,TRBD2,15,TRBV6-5,CASSSRTSGTDTQYF,TGTGCCAGCAGTTCTCGGACTAGCGGCACAGATACGCAGTATTTT
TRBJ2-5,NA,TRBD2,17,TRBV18,CASSPPTRAGSGETQYF,TGTGCCAGCTCACCCCCCACTCGAGCGGGATCTGGGGAGACCCAGTACTTC
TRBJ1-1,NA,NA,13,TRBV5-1,CASSYQENTEAFF,TGCGCCAGCAGCTATCAGGAAAACACTGAAGCTTTTTTT
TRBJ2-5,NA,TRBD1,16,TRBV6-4,CASSDPGQGVCETQYF,TGTGCCAGCAGTGACCCGGGACAGGGGGTATGTGAGACCCAGTACTTC
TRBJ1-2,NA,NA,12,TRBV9,CASSAGVYGYTF,TGTGCCAGCAGCGCCGGAGTATATGGCTACACCTTC
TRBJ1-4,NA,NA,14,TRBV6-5,CASSYKIHNEKLFF,TGTGCCAGCAGTTACAAGATACATAATGAAAAACTGTTTTTT
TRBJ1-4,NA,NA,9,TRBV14,CASRPGVFF,TGTGCCAGCAGACCCGGGGTGTTTTTT
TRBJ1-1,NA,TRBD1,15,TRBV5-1,CASSPQGGGYTEAFF,TGCGCCAGCAGCCCCCAGGGGGGAGGATACACTGAAGCTTTCTTT
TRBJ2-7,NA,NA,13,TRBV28,CASSQTGDYEQYF,TGTGCCAGCAGTCAAACAGGAGACTACGAGCAGTACTTC
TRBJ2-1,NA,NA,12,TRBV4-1,CASSQETLAQFF,TGCGCCAGCAGCCAAGAAACCCTGGCCCAGTTCTTC
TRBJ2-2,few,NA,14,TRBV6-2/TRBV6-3,CASSSEAPTGELFF,TGTGCCAGCAGTTCTGAAGCCCCCACCGGGGAGCTGTTTTTT
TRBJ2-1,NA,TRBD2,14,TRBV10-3,CAISESLAGVEQFF,TGTGCCATCAGTGAGTCCCTAGCGGGAGTTGAGCAGTTCTTC
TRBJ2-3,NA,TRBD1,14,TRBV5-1,CASSSHDREDTQYF,TGCGCCAGCAGCTCCCACGACAGGGAGGATACGCAGTATTTT
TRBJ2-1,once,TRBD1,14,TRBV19,CASSPGTGYNEQFF,TGTGCCAGTTCTCCCGGGACAGGGTACAATGAGCAGTTCTTC
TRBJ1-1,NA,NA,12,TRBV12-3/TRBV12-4,CASSARWTEAFF,TGTGCCAGCAGCGCGAGGTGGACTGAAGCTTTCTTT
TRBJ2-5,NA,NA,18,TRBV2,CASRLGNGPGGGRETQYF,TGTGCCAGCAGGTTAGGTAATGGTCCAGGAGGGGGCCGGGAGACCCAGTACTTC
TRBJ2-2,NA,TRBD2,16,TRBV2,CASSGGLAVNTGELFF,TGTGCCAGCAGCGGGGGACTAGCGGTGAACACCGGGGAGCTGTTTTTT
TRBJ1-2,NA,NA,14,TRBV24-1,CATSEQTANYGYTF,TGTGCCACCAGTGAACAGACAGCGAACTATGGCTACACCTTC
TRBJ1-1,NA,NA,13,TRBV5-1,CASSFSGVAEAFF,TGCGCCAGCAGCTTCTCAGGGGTCGCTGAAGCTTTCTTT
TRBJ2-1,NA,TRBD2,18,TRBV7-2,CASSPRTSGRPRGGEQFF,TGTGCCAGCAGCCCGCGGACTAGCGGGAGGCCGAGGGGGGGTGAGCAGTTCTTC
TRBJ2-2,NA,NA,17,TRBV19,CASSPVGAPFNTGELFF,TGTGCCAGTAGTCCAGTGGGGGCCCCCTTTAACACCGGGGAGCTGTTTTTT
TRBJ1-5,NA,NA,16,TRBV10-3,CATRRGVLDSNQPQHF,TGTGCCACCCGACGCGGGGTTCTGGATAGCAATCAGCCCCAGCATTTT
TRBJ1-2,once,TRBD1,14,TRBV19,CASRQVQGGDGYTF,TGTGCCAGTAGGCAAGTACAGGGGGGCGATGGCTACACCTTC
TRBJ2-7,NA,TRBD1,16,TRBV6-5,CASSYHSGQGAYEQYF,TGTGCCAGCAGTTACCACAGCGGACAGGGGGCTTACGAGCAGTACTTC
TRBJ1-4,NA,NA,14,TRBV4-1,CASRKAGPGEKLFF,TGCGCCAGCAGAAAAGCGGGGCCGGGGGAAAAACTGTTTTTT
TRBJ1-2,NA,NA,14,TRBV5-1,CASSLWGEDYGYTF,TGCGCCAGCAGCTTGTGGGGGGAGGACTATGGCTACACCTTC
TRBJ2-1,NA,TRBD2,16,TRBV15,CATSHPAGNSYNEQFF,TGTGCCACCAGCCATCCAGCGGGAAATTCCTACAATGAGCAGTTCTTC
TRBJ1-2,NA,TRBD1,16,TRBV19,CASSMGQGVIGDGYTF,TGTGCCAGTAGTATGGGACAGGGGGTAATCGGCGATGGCTACACCTTC
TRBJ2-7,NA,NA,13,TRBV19,CASSIAGTDEQYF,TGTGCCAGTAGTATTGCGGGAACAGACGAGCAGTACTTC
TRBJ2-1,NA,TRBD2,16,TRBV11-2,CASSFGGTSGYNEQFF,TGTGCCAGCAGCTTCGGAGGGACTAGCGGCTACAATGAGCAGTTCTTC
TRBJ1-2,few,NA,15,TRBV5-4,CASSLVGPALEGYTF,TGTGCCAGCAGCTTGGTGGGGCCAGCCCTTGAGGGCTACACCTTC
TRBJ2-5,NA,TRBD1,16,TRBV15,CATSGRNRGRTETQYF,TGTGCCACCAGCGGACGAAACAGGGGGCGGACCGAGACCCAGTACTTC
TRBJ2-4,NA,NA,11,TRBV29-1,CSLRRGNIQYF,TGCAGCTTAAGACGCGGGAACATTCAGTACTTC
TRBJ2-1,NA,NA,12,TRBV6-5,CASSPGYNEQFF,TGTGCCAGCAGTCCGGGGTACAATGAGCAGTTCTTC
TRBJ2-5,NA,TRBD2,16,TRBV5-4,CASSFRSVAGEETQYF,TGTGCCAGCAGCTTTCGCAGCGTCGCGGGAGAAGAGACCCAGTACTTC
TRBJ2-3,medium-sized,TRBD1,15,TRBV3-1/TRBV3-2,CASSQVRDREDTQYF,TGTGCCAGCAGCCAAGTTAGGGACAGGGAAGATACGCAGTATTTT